The clone carrying this TCR beta chain was counted many times. Its antigen is currently unknown. Making the TCR beta libraries involved quantitative 5'-RACE with molecular barcodes. TCRdb analysed the 5' RACE reads with MiXCR anew, one entry per CDR3 protein. This table has around 490,000 distinct CDR3 sequences, roughly 5% appearing once. These data are taken from a study of CD8 T cells in ankylosing spondylitis. General observations from the study: The authors reported significant enrichment of disease-linked clones in matched ankylosing spondylitis synovial fluid. Typical of ankylosing spondylitis blood, it appeared, was a TCR beta motif of roughly eight highly homologous variants. With a CD8+ phenotype, disease-linked clones were relatively rare in peripheral blood. Certain motif variants had earlier appeared in reactive arthritis synovial fluid and blood.

The CDR3 sequence is 16 residues long. V dropped 0 bases and J dropped 2; count of bases not matched to a gene: 4. Germline CDR1 MNHEY, CDR2 SVGAGI. The specimen was blood, either unsorted or a sorted T cell fraction (not recorded which). The source is a male donor with ankylosing spondylitis. The chain couples TRBV6-5 to TRBJ2-1; 7 bases are shared with TRBD2. The CDR3 DNA reads TGTGCCAGCAGTTACTCGACCCGGGGGGCCTACAATGAGCAGTTCTTC. Translating it yields CASSYSTRGAYNEQFF.